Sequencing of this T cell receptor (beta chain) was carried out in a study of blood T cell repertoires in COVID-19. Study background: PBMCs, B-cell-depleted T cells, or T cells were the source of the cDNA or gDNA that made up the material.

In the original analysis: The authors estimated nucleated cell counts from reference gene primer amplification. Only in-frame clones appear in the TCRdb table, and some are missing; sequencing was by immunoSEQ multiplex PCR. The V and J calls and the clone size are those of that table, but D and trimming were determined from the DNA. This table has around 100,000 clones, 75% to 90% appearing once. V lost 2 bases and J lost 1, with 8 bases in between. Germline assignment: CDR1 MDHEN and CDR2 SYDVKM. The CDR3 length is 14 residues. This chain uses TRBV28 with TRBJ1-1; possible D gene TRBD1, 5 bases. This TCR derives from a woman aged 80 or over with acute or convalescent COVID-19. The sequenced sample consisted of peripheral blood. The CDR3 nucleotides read TGTGCCAGCAGTTTACTCGGACAGAACACTGAAGCTTTCTTT. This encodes CASSLLGQNTEAFF.